This T cell receptor (beta chain) was identified during a study of blood T cell repertoires in COVID-19. Original processing methods: Estimation of nucleated cell counts relied on the amplification of reference gene primers. This table comes from immunoSEQ multiplex PCR, and its TCRdb copy is limited to in-frame clones, with some not included. V, J and clone size were drawn from that table, and D and trimming were deduced from the DNA. This table holds under 200,000 clones, roughly 86% found once. Germline CDR1 and CDR2: SGHDT and YYEEEE. Trimming took 3 bases from V and 6 from J; bases not matched to a gene: 2. The CDR3 runs 12 residues.

The receptor's source is a man aged 35 to 55 who had recovered from COVID-19. The chain is built from TRBV5-6 and TRBJ1-2; 7 nucleotides align to TRBD1. The sequenced sample was peripheral blood. CDR3 residues: CASSWGTDGYTF. The CDR3 DNA follows: TGTGCCAGCAGCTGGGGGACAGATGGCTACACCTTC.